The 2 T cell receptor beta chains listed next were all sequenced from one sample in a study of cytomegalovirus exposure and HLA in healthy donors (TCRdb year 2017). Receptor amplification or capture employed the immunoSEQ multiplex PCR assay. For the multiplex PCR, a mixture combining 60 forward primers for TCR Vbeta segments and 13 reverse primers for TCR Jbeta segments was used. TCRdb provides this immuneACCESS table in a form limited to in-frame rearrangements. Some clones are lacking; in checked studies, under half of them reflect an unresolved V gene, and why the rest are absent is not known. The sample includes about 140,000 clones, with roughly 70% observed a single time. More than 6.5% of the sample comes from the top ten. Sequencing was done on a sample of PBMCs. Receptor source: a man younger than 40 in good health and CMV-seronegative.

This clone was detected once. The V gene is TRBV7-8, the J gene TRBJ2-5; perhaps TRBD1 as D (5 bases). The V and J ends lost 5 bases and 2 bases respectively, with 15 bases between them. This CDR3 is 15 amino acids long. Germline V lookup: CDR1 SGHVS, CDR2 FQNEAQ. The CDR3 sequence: CASSHDWTFQETQYF. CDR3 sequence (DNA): TGTGCCAGCAGCCACGACTGGACATTTCAAGAGACCCAGTACTTC.

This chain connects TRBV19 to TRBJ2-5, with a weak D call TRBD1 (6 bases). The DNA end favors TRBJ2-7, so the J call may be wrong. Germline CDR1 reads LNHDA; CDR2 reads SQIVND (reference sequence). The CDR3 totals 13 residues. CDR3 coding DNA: TGTGCCAGTAGTGCACGGACAGCTGGCGAGCAGTACTTC. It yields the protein CASSARTAGEQYF.